This record covers a single T cell receptor (beta chain). Source study methods: Amplification with reference gene primers provided the estimates of nucleated cell counts. Profiling relied on immunoSEQ multiplex PCR, and the TCRdb table lists in-frame clones only, not all of them. V and J calls and clone size come straight from that table; D and trimming were deduced from the DNA. Of 200,000 or so clones in the sample, approximately 80% were seen once. These data are taken from a study of blood T cell repertoires in COVID-19. The sequenced sample was peripheral blood. The TCR comes from a man aged 35-49 years who had recovered from COVID-19.

The CDR3 here is CASRAIGELFF. The CDR3 coding sequence is TGTGCCAGTAGGGCAATCGGGGAGCTGTTTTTT. The rearrangement uses TRBV19 and TRBJ2-2; D gene uncertain. The length of the CDR3 is 11 residues. Trimming left V 6 bases short and J 7 bases short, with 6 bases between. CDR1 is LNHDA, CDR2 SQIVND, per germline (reference sequence).